This T cell receptor (beta chain) appears in the sequencing data of a study of blood T cell repertoires in COVID-19. Data came from immunoSEQ multiplex PCR; TCRdb stores just in-frame clones and leaves some out. In the table there are 90,000 to 140,000 clones, 81% of which are singletons. The CDR3 runs 15 residues. Germline assignment: CDR1 MNHEY and CDR2 SVGAGI. V lost 5 bases and J lost 2; bases outside the gene matches: 6. The specimen was peripheral blood. This chain connects TRBV6-5 to TRBJ1-3; 7 nucleotides match TRBD1. The sequence was collected from an elderly man with acute or convalescent COVID-19. CDR3: CASSTTTGAGNTIYF. The CDR3 region has the DNA TGTGCCAGCAGTACTACCACAGGGGCTGGAAACACCATATATTTT.